This TCR beta chain was sequenced during a study of control samples from healthy donors and cancer patients. The CDR3 totals 16 residues. The germline V and J ends were trimmed by 4 bases and 2 bases, with 15 bases remaining between them. Germline V gene lookup returns CDR1 SGHDN and CDR2 FVKESK. The repertoire was sequenced with immunoSEQ multiplex PCR; TCRdb's copy has only in-frame clones and lacks some. The sample has around 200,000 clones, about 95% seen once. The chain employs TRBV14 and TRBJ1-3; D unclear. The TCR was taken from a man in his fifties or sixties in good health. The sequenced sample was blood. The DNA for the CDR3 is TGTGCCAGCAGCCTAAGAGGGTTGCTAGCTGGAAACACCATATATTTT. Amino acid sequence: CASSLRGLLAGNTIYF.